What follows describes a single TCR beta chain. Trimming took off 3 bases at V and 2 bases at J, with 13 bases between the two ends. Germline CDR1 reads SQVTM; CDR2 reads ANQGSEA. CDR3 length equals 14 residues. This entry is derived from a study of blood T cell repertoires in COVID-19. For the study at large: COVID-19 samples, acute and convalescent, were from the United States, Italy and Spain. The cDNA or gDNA used as material had been derived from T cells, B-cell-depleted T cells, or PBMCs.

Original processing notes: The authors estimated nucleated cell counts from reference gene primer amplification. Data came from immunoSEQ multiplex PCR; TCRdb stores just in-frame clones and leaves some out. V and J calls plus clone size are reproduced from that table; the DNA served to infer D and trimming. Among under 250,000 clones listed, 88% were seen once. V usage is TRBV29-1 and J usage is TRBJ1-2, with D possibly matching TRBD1 (5 bases). The receptor was derived from a man aged 35-49 years with acute or convalescent COVID-19. The sample was peripheral blood. The CDR3 loop reads CSVDPDTGNYGYTF. CDR3 nucleotide sequence: TGCAGCGTTGACCCGGACACGGGCAACTATGGCTACACCTTC.